This TCR beta chain was identified in a study of T cell responses to AZD1222 COVID-19 vaccine. Study-wide context: Researchers grouped second doses given at about 4 or about 12 weeks into one pool. Notes on the study in general: Targets within unmutated variant regions were reportedly found for nearly half of spike-specific TCRs.

Method: immunoSEQ multiplex PCR; TCRdb's copy keeps in-frame clones and lacks some. The data contain around 95,000 clones, roughly 90% of them seen just once; the ten biggest clones take up less than 3%. This clone was found once. Its target is unknown. This CDR3 comprises 13 residues. Germline lookup yields CDR1 GTSNPN and CDR2 SVGIG (reference sequence). The V and J ends lost 4 bases and 5 bases, in that order; junction bases with no gene match: 5. This TCR was sampled from an adult in good health. Source: peripheral blood, taken on day 0 of AZD1222 vaccination. V and J are TRBV30 and TRBJ1-1; 9 bases match TRBD1. DNA of the CDR3: TGTGCCTGGAACAGGGACAGGGCGACTGAAGCTTTCTTT. This encodes CAWNRDRATEAFF.